Listed below are T cell receptor beta chains from one sample, sequenced in a study of post-analysis software for immune sequencing data. TCRdb processed the PCR reads anew with MiXCR; each CDR3 protein has one entry. Of under 650,000 distinct CDR3 sequences detected, about 44% appear once; the ten largest clones hold 1.5% to 2%. What was sequenced was blood. The origin of the receptors is a girl aged 5 to 17 with multiple sclerosis. Each CDR3 is given with its conserved first and last residue. A D gene is named only where the DNA matches it firmly. The listing skips clone size in some rows; elsewhere it reads once, few, many or a size class.

D gene,clone size,V gene,J gene,CDR3 DNA,CDR3 protein
NA,few,TRBV15,TRBJ1-1,TGTGCCACCAGCAGAGATCTTGTGAACACTGAAGCTTTCTTT,CATSRDLVNTEAFF
NA,NA,TRBV5-6,TRBJ2-7,TGTGCCAGCAGGTATGCGGGACAAGGATACGAGCAGTACTTC,CASRYAGQGYEQYF
NA,NA,TRBV5-1,TRBJ2-1,TGCGCCAGCAGCTATACGGCCTACAATGAGCAGTTCTTC,CASSYTAYNEQFF
TRBD1,NA,TRBV12-3/TRBV12-4,TRBJ1-1,TGTGCCAGCAGTCCTCGGACAGGGCAAAGAGCTGAAGCTTTCTTT,CASSPRTGQRAEAFF
TRBD2,NA,TRBV12-3/TRBV12-4,TRBJ2-3,TGTGCCGGCAGTACCACTAGCGGGAGAACCGATACGCAGTATTTT,CAGSTTSGRTDTQYF
TRBD2,NA,TRBV12-3/TRBV12-4,TRBJ2-3,TGTGCCAGCAGTCCCGCGGGACTAGCTGGAGATACGCAGTATTTT,CASSPAGLAGDTQYF
TRBD1,NA,TRBV12-3/TRBV12-4,TRBJ2-3,TGTGCCAGCAGTTTGACAGGGAGCGCAGATACGCAGTATTTT,CASSLTGSADTQYF
NA,NA,TRBV7-3,TRBJ2-1,TGTGCCAGCAGCTCCCGGTGGGCGTGGGATGAGCAGTTCTTC,CASSSRWAWDEQFF
NA,NA,TRBV28,TRBJ1-5,NA,CASILGYSNQPQHF
TRBD1,NA,TRBV12-3/TRBV12-4,TRBJ2-4,TGTGCCAGCAGGCCGGGACAGGGGAAAAACATTCAGTACTTC,CASRPGQGKNIQYF
NA,NA,TRBV7-2,TRBJ2-3,TGTGCCAGCAGCTTACTGTCAGATACGCAGTATTTT,CASSLLSDTQYF
NA,NA,TRBV7-8,TRBJ1-5,TGTGCCAGCAGCTTATCTTGGGGCTTGGGGAATCAGCCCCAGCATTTT,CASSLSWGLGNQPQHF
NA,NA,TRBV20-1,TRBJ1-2,TGCAGTGCTAGAGCGCCGGGACGGATGAACTATGGCTACACCTTC,CSARAPGRMNYGYTF
NA,NA,TRBV5-6,TRBJ1-2,TGTGCCAGCAGCTTCTTCGGTACAGTACCCTATGGCTACACCTTC,CASSFFGTVPYGYTF
NA,few,TRBV7-9,TRBJ2-3,TGTGCCAGCAGCTTATGGATTAGCGGCACAGATACGCAGTATTTT,CASSLWISGTDTQYF
TRBD1,NA,TRBV12-3/TRBV12-4,TRBJ1-2,TGTGCCAGCAGTCGGGACAGTGGCAATCTTCTTCATGGCTACACCTTC,CASSRDSGNLLHGYTF
TRBD1,few,TRBV6-6,TRBJ1-2,TGTGCCAGCACTCCTAATGGACAGGGAAGGGATGGCTACACCTTC,CASTPNGQGRDGYTF
NA,few,TRBV11-2,TRBJ2-4,TGTGCCAGCAGCTCCCCCAGAGCCAAAAACATTCAGTACTTC,CASSSPRAKNIQYF